This TCR beta chain is drawn from a study of identical twins. General study results and limits: Potential partial confounding of zero-insertion analyses by invariant MAIT and iNKT cells was noted. Fewer insertions characterized abundant cord blood beta clonotypes, whereas memory repertoires showed none.

Germline V gives CDR1 DFQATT, CDR2 SNEGSKA (reference sequence). Trimming cost V 0 bases and J 9 bases, with 12 bases left between them. This CDR3 has 12 amino acids. The authors used template switching to add a universal primer site and gave cDNA unique molecular identifiers. TCRdb re-called the 5' RACE reads with MiXCR, one entry per CDR3 protein. The sample has 450,000 or so distinct CDR3 sequences; roughly an eighth are singletons. Comments on this clonotype: As yet, its antigen is unknown.

The data were also submitted as part of a second study, on yellow fever vaccine responses in identical twins.

Sequencing used CD4+ T cells sorted from blood. The chain recombines TRBV20-1 with TRBJ2-7; D is perhaps TRBD2 (5 bases). This receptor was taken from a young woman in good health. The CDR3 DNA reads as TGCAGTGCTAGAGATACGGGAAACGTGCAGTACTTC. Protein: CSARDTGNVQYF.